This is a list of T cell receptor beta chains from one sample in a study of blood T cell repertoires in COVID-19. Produced via immunoSEQ multiplex PCR; TCRdb's table is partial and in-frame only. The sample lists 250,000 to 350,000 clones, 70% to 90% occurring once. Sequencing was performed on peripheral blood. These receptor sequences come from a woman in her forties or fifties with active or convalescent COVID-19. Each CDR3 is given with its conserved first and last residue. D genes are given only for firm matches. Clone size is given for some rows only: seen once, a few or many times, or a class if the clone is expanded.

clone_size j_call d_call v_call cdr3_aa cdr3_nt
- TRBJ1-5 - TRBV28 CASREAISPQHF TGTGCCAGCCGTGAGGCAATCAGCCCCCAGCATTTT
- TRBJ2-2 - TRBV18 CASSPLPAENTGELFF TGTGCCAGCTCACCACTGCCGGCGGAGAACACCGGGGAGCTGTTTTTT
- TRBJ2-7 TRBD2 TRBV5-4 CASSPGTSGSSYEQYF TGTGCCAGCAGCCCTGGGACTAGCGGGTCCTCCTACGAGCAGTACTTC
- TRBJ2-7 TRBD2 TRBV27 CASSLYPPSGQTYEQYF TGTGCCAGCAGTTTATACCCTCCTAGCGGGCAGACCTACGAGCAGTACTTC
- TRBJ2-7 - TRBV15 CATSRGATARLYEQYF TGTGCCACCAGCAGAGGAGCGACAGCACGTCTTTACGAGCAGTACTTC
- TRBJ2-7 - TRBV5-4 CASSPGGDYEQYF TGTGCCAGCAGCCCGGGCGGGGATTACGAGCAGTACTTC
- TRBJ1-5 - TRBV2 CASTLSRGQPQHF TGTGCCTCAACCCTGTCCAGGGGCCAGCCCCAGCATTTT
- TRBJ2-3 TRBD2 TRBV7-3 CASSTQSGVGTDTQYF TGTGCCAGCAGTACCCAAAGCGGGGTGGGCACAGATACGCAGTATTTT
- TRBJ2-1 - TRBV5-4 CASSPAAAPNEQFF TGTGCCAGCAGCCCCGCGGCAGCGCCGAATGAGCAGTTCTTC
- TRBJ2-1 TRBD2 TRBV5-4 CASSPSGAGVWNEQFF TGTGCCAGCAGCCCCTCCGGCGCGGGAGTTTGGAATGAGCAGTTCTTC
- TRBJ1-4 TRBD1 TRBV19 CASTPRGTGNEKLFF TGTGCCAGTACTCCCAGGGGGACTGGTAATGAAAAACTGTTTTTT
- TRBJ1-2 - TRBV5-4 CASSLDSNYGYTF TGTGCCAGCAGCTTGGACAGCAACTATGGCTACACCTTC
- TRBJ1-3 TRBD1 TRBV19 CASTSTATGGFGNTIYF TGTGCCAGTACCTCTACAGCGACAGGGGGCTTTGGAAACACCATATATTTT
few TRBJ1-5 - TRBV6-5 CASRRQGNQPQHF TGTGCCAGCAGGCGGCAGGGAAATCAGCCCCAGCATTTT
once TRBJ2-7 TRBD1 TRBV5-1 CASSLEWGTGGIKSTPYEQYF TGCGCCAGCAGCTTGGAATGGGGGACAGGGGGTATCAAATCGACCCCTTACGAGCAGTACTTC
- TRBJ1-1 TRBD1 TRBV11-3 CASSFSGTGGTEAFF TGTGCCAGCAGCTTCTCCGGGACAGGAGGGACTGAAGCTTTCTTT